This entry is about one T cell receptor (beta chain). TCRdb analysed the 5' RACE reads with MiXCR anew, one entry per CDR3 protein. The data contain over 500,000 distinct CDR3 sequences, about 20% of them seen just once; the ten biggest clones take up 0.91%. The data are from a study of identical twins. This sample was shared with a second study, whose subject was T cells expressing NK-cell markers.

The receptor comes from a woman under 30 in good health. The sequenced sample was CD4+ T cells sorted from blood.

DNA of the CDR3: TGTGCCAGCAGTCACCCATATGCGGTGGCCTACGAGCAGTACTTC. This gives the protein CASSHPYAVAYEQYF. The V gene is TRBV27, the J gene TRBJ2-7; D remains unclear. The V end lost 5 bases, the J end lost 2 bases, and 16 bases lay between the germline ends. The CDR3 has 15 residues. Germline CDR1 and CDR2: MNHEY and SMNVEV (reference sequence).